These T cell receptor beta chains were read from a single sample in a study of metastatic and nonmetastatic thyroid tumors. TCRdb used MiXCR to call clones anew from the PCR reads. The table includes about 13,000 clones, 20% to 25% detected once. The sequencing sample was made of blood. Receptors originate from a female donor with papillary thyroid cancer or a benign thyroid nodule (not recorded which). Some clones in this sample may be carry-over from other donors' samples. Both conserved end residues are part of each CDR3. A D gene is named only where the DNA matches it firmly. Rows give clone size only sometimes, using once, few, many, or a class for an expanded clone.

V	size	D	J	CDR3	DNA
TRBV28	once	.	TRBJ1-1	CASSLFPRGTEAFF	TGTGCCAGCAGTTTGTTCCCGCGGGGCACTGAAGCTTTCTTT
TRBV29-1	many	.	TRBJ2-3	CSVVQSTDTQYF	TGCAGCGTTGTCCAAAGCACAGATACGCAGTATTTT
TRBV24-1	medium-sized	TRBD2	TRBJ2-1	CATEREGPGEQFF	TGTGCCACCGAGCGGGAGGGCCCTGGTGAGCAGTTCTTC
TRBV20-1	many	.	TRBJ2-1	CSARAGDRDNEQFF	TGCAGTGCTAGAGCGGGGGATCGGGACAATGAGCAGTTCTTC
TRBV5-4	.	TRBD1	TRBJ2-1	CASNWGQGQEQFF	TGTGCCAGCAACTGGGGACAGGGGCAGGAGCAGTTCTTC
TRBV5-1	many	TRBD2	TRBJ2-3	CASRTSGGADTQYF	TGCGCCAGCAGGACTAGCGGGGGGGCAGATACGCAGTATTTT
TRBV5-4	.	.	TRBJ1-2	CASILGGLGARYYGYTF	TGTGCCAGCATCTTGGGGGGACTGGGGGCGCGGTACTATGGCTACACCTTC
TRBV24-1	.	.	TRBJ1-2	CASSLEGFNYGYTF	TGTGCCAGCAGCTTAGAGGGCTTTAACTATGGCTACACCTTC
TRBV6-5	.	TRBD1	TRBJ1-2	CPSSSAGQVFYGETF	TGTCCCAGCAGTTCCGCCGGACAGGTCTTCTATGGCGAGACCTTC
TRBV19	.	.	TRBJ2-3	CASSATPSTDTQYF	TGTGCCAGTAGTGCCACACCTAGCACAGATACGCAGTATTTT
TRBV5-1	.	.	TRBJ2-6	CASSLGGEALFVGANVLTF	TGCGCCAGCAGCTTGGGGGGTGAAGCCCTTTTTGTGGGGGCCAACGTCCTGACTTTC
TRBV12-3/TRBV12-4	medium-sized	.	TRBJ2-3	CASSTAPRGGSTDTQYF	TGTGCCAGCAGTACCGCCCCTCGGGGCGGGAGCACAGATACGCAGTATTTT
TRBV20-1	.	.	TRBJ1-1	CSAERDEALF	TGCAGTGCAGAGAGGGACGAGGCTTTATTT
TRBV10-3	medium-sized	.	TRBJ2-7	CAISDQGGYEQYF	TGTGCCATCAGTGATCAGGGTGGCTACGAGCAGTACTTC
TRBV2	medium-sized	.	TRBJ1-2	CASRLVDYGYTF	TGTGCCAGCAGATTGGTCGACTATGGCTACACCTTC
TRBV6-5	few	TRBD2	TRBJ2-2	CASSSGLAGVGGELFF	TGTGCCAGCAGTTCCGGACTAGCGGGAGTTGGCGGGGAGCTGTTTTTT
TRBV27	medium-sized	.	TRBJ1-1	CASAKVTNTEAFF	TGTGCCAGCGCTAAAGTTACGAACACTGAAGCTTTCTTT
TRBV5-1	.	.	TRBJ2-1	CASSISRNEQFF	TGTGCCAGCAGCATAAGTCGCAATGAGCAGTTCTTC
TRBV29-1	many	.	TRBJ2-2	CSVDTGSGELFF	TGCAGCGTAGATACAGGGTCCGGGGAGCTGTTTTTT
TRBV12-3/TRBV12-4	few	TRBD1	TRBJ1-1	CASSPQGVFTEAFF	TGTGCCAGCAGCCCCCAGGGGGTGTTCACCGAAGCTTTCTTT
TRBV11-2	once	.	TRBJ2-7	CASMPGTVPTYEQYF	TGTGCCAGCATGCCGGGTACCGTACCCACCTACGAGCAGTACTTC
TRBV5-1	.	TRBD1	TRBJ2-2	CASSSFTGGPGELFF	TGCGCCAGCAGCTCTTTTACAGGGGGCCCCGGGGAGCTGTTTTTT
TRBV10-2	medium-sized	.	TRBJ2-5	CASSESVVRGSETQYF	TGCGCCAGCAGTGAGTCGGTAGTGAGGGGGAGTGAGACCCAGTACTTC
TRBV10-3	.	TRBD1	TRBJ2-2	CAIIPGQGVTGELFF	TGTGCCATTATTCCGGGACAGGGGGTCACCGGGGAGCTGTTTTTT
TRBV19	few	.	TRBJ2-4	CASSVWAGENIQHF	TGTGCCAGTAGTGTTTGGGCAGGGGAGAACATTCAGCACTTC
TRBV30	many	TRBD2	TRBJ2-3	CAWNREGHLSFPDTQYF	TGTGCCTGGAATCGGGAGGGACACCTATCTTTCCCAGATACGCAGTATTTT
TRBV9	many	.	TRBJ1-5	CASSVSSGSNQPQHF	TGTGCCAGCAGCGTATCGTCGGGAAGCAATCAGCCCCAGCATTTT
TRBV10-2	medium-sized	TRBD1	TRBJ2-7	CASSESSGGPYEQYF	TGCGCCAGCAGTGAGTCATCAGGGGGCCCCTACGAGCAGTACTTC
TRBV15	many	.	TRBJ1-5	CATSFGTEFNQPQHF	TGTGCCACCAGCTTCGGGACGGAATTTAATCAGCCCCAGCATTTT